This T cell receptor (beta chain) comes out of a study of post-analysis software for immune sequencing data (dated by TCRdb to between 2015 and 2016). Regarding the study in general: Relapsing-remitting, secondary progressive and progressive-relapsing multiple sclerosis were recorded as disease courses, and subtype annotation was lacking for some patients. A subset of samples was prepared in parallel using single-end sample barcoding, then pooled and co-amplified after Illumina adapter ligation. The patient repertoires were set against about eleven previously published healthy control repertoires from donors whose ages ranged from roughly 6 to 27 years.

The library came from PCR. TCRdb lists the instrument as Illumina HiSeq 2500. Unique molecular identifiers were incorporated into TCR beta cDNA libraries to reduce PCR and sequencing biases. Approximately 500,000 cDNA molecules were obtained for every 1 to 10 million input T cells, so each molecule roughly corresponded to one T cell. The patient libraries were prepared and sequenced using the same protocol as the earlier healthy control dataset. Samples belonging to the same batch were prepared together, multiplexed and sequenced on a shared HiSeq lane. Concerning the study's data processing: MIGEC was used to process the raw barcoded reads, and molecular identifier groups with only a single read were discarded before consensus assembly and CDR3 extraction. Clonotype tables were post-analysed with VDJtools, normalizing diversity by down-sampling all datasets to the smallest sample size. To correct batch-related cross-sample contamination, repertoire overlap clustering matched CDR3 amino acid sequences but not nucleotide sequences. The public reads were reprocessed in TCRdb via fastp at Q25 and MiXCR, keeping in-frame beta chains. Entries are consolidated by CDR3 protein sequence, retaining the most common genes and DNA. The V and J calls reflect TCRdb's pipeline rather than the authors' work. Present in this sample are roughly 800,000 distinct CDR3 sequences, 30% of which were seen just once. Of the sample, around 0.6% is held by the ten largest clones.

To demonstrate the VDJtools post-analysis software, the study profiled TCR beta repertoires from the peripheral blood of approximately twelve young patients with multiple sclerosis. The multiple sclerosis patients were children and adolescents ranging in age from 6 to 15 years. Of note for this clonotype: Its antigen remains unidentified. The input lacks base qualities; no much larger clone sits a single base away.

General study outcomes and caveats: Direct clustering with F measure revealed strong co-clustering of samples prepared in the same batch, which led to a batch-effect correction. Normalized Chao1 diversity was significantly lower in multiple sclerosis patients than controls, suggesting substantial peripheral T-cell clonal expansion. Significantly higher frequencies in patients than in controls were found for roughly 5 TRBV segments, including TRBV5-6, TRBV5-1 and TRBV20-1. The multiple sclerosis patient group was slightly younger than the control group.

From the cysteine up to the phenylalanine, the CDR3 has a length of 15 residues. The only DNA kept is the CDR3, 45 bases in frame from the first base. CDR1 and CDR2 are drawn from the germline V gene: SGHTA, FQGNSA. Trimming accounts for 5 bases at V and 2 bases at J, while the number of junction bases matched to no gene is 6. What was sequenced was blood. In this chain, TRBV7-2 is recombined with TRBJ2-5, and 9 junction bases match TRBD2. The receptor was derived from a girl under 18 with multiple sclerosis. This receptor has the CDR3 CASSPLAGRQETQYF. The base sequence is TGTGCCAGCAGCCCACTAGCGGGCAGACAAGAGACCCAGTACTTC.